This entry lists 2 T cell receptor beta chains sequenced from one sample in a study of T cell responses to AZD1222 COVID-19 vaccine. Produced via immunoSEQ multiplex PCR; TCRdb's table is partial and in-frame only. The sample lists 150,000 to 200,000 clones; approximately 91% were seen once. Sequenced here: peripheral blood, sampled on day 0 of AZD1222 vaccination. These receptors originate from an adult in good health.

The rearrangement joins TRBV28 to TRBJ2-1, with D uncertain. With 2 bases removed from V and 7 bases from J, the gap between germline ends came to 3 bases. Per germline, CDR1 MDHEN and CDR2 SYDVKM. This CDR3 is built from 11 residues. CDR3 nucleotide sequence: TGTGCCAGCAGTTTAGAAAATGAGCAGTTCTTC. Protein product: CASSLENEQFF.

To note about this clone: Its ends do not fully match the called genes, so a read error is possible. The chain couples TRBV10-3 to TRBJ1-1; unclear D gene. The CDR3 is made up of 13 amino acids. CDR1 ENHRY and CDR2 SYGVKD come from the germline V gene. The CDR3: CAISEAANPEAFF. As DNA, the CDR3 is TGTGCCATCAGTGAGGCAGCGAACCCTGAAGCTTTCTTT.